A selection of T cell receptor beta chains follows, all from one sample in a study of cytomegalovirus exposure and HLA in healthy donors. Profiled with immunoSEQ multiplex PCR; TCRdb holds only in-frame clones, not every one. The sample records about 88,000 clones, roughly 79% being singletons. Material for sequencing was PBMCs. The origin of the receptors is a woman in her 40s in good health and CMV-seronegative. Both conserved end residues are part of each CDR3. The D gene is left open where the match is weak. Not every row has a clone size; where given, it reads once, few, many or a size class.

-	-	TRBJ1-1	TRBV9	CASSVDFNTEAFF	TGTGCCAGCAGCGTAGACTTTAACACTGAAGCTTTCTTT
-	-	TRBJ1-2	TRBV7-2	CASSLNSVGVLHYGYTF	TGTGCCAGCAGCTTAAACTCCGTCGGGGTCTTACACTATGGCTACACCTTC
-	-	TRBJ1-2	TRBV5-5	CASSLQGVDYGYTF	TGTGCCAGCAGCTTACAAGGGGTCGACTATGGCTACACCTTC
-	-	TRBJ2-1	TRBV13	CASSPSLLSSYNEQFF	TGTGCCAGCAGCCCTTCCCTTCTCAGCTCCTACAATGAGCAGTTCTTC
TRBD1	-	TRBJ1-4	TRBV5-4	CASSLGGQSEKLFF	TGTGCCAGCAGCTTGGGGGGACAGAGCGAAAAACTGTTTTTT
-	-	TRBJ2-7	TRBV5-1	CASGWGSTYEQYF	TGCGCCAGCGGGTGGGGCAGCACCTACGAGCAGTACTTC
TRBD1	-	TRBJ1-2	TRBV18	CASSPGQDSGYTF	TGTGCCAGCTCACCGGGACAGGATAGTGGCTACACCTTC
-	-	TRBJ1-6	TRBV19	CASSTGTSRLNSPLHF	TGTGCCAGTAGTACAGGGACTTCACGTCTTAATTCACCCCTCCACTTT
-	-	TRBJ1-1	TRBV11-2	CASSPAGWEGRFF	TGTGCCAGCAGCCCAGCCGGGTGGGAGGGTCGCTTCTTT
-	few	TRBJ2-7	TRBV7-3	CASSLLQGYPYEQYF	TGTGCCAGCAGCCTCTTACAGGGTTATCCCTACGAGCAGTACTTC
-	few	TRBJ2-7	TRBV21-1	CASSTPGTGGHEQYF	TGTGCCAGCAGCACACCCGGGACAGGTGGTCACGAGCAGTACTTC
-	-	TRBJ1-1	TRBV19	CASSSLDKYTEAFF	TGTGCCAGTAGTTCCCTGGACAAATACACTGAAGCTTTCTTT